This T cell receptor beta chain appears in the sequencing data of a study of cytomegalovirus exposure and HLA in healthy donors. Study-level findings and limits: Per a prior analysis, the majority of TCR beta V segments were productive roughly 90% or roughly 30% of the time. Reports showed the classifier diagnosing cytomegalovirus status with high specificity and sensitivity. V- and J-gene trimming of TCR beta was linked (in a later analysis) to a missense DCLRE1C variant. Follow-up analysis found HLA locus-dependent TCR association rates, highest for DRB1 and lowest for HLA-C.

The CDR3 is 15 amino acids. The J segment lost 4 bases and the V segment lost 6 bases, leaving 9 bases of the junction unmatched. CDR1 and CDR2 from the germline V gene are MNHNS and SASEGT. The primer mix had 60 Vbeta and 13 Jbeta primers. Sequencing was performed with immunoSEQ multiplex PCR; in TCRdb, only in-frame clones are kept and a portion is missing. The repertoire holds roughly 160,000 clones, with approximately 81% as singletons. A word on this clone: The antigen is undetermined.

The chain combines TRBV6-1 with TRBJ2-1, with 7 bases lining up with TRBD2. Sequencing used PBMCs. The clonotype originates from a male donor in good health and CMV-seronegative. In DNA, the CDR3 is TGTGCCAGCAGCAAAGCGGGAACCCATTACAATGAGCAGTTCTTC. The encoded protein is CASSKAGTHYNEQFF.